The rows below give T cell receptor beta chains drawn from one sample of a study of T cells in Graves' hyperthyroidism and ophthalmopathy. TCRdb reanalysed the multiplex PCR reads using MiXCR and keeps one entry per CDR3 protein. The data hold under 450,000 distinct CDR3 sequences, with 15% to 18% observed a single time. Input material: blood. The source of these receptors is a woman aged 18-29 years with Graves' hyperthyroidism. CDR3s include the opening cysteine and the closing phenylalanine or tryptophan. D genes are given only for firm matches. The size field is filled for only some rows; it gives once, few, many or a size class.

clone_size	v_call	j_call	cdr3_length	d_call	cdr3_nt	cdr3_aa
-	TRBV12-3/TRBV12-4	TRBJ1-1	15	TRBD1	TGTGCCAGCAGCGAGACAGGGGGGGGCCCCACTGAAGCTTTCTTT	CASSETGGGPTEAFF
many	TRBV20-1	TRBJ2-7	14	TRBD2	TGCAGTGCCAAGGGACTAGGTAGCTCCTACGAGCAGTACTTC	CSAKGLGSSYEQYF
many	TRBV12-3/TRBV12-4	TRBJ2-2	16	TRBD1	TGTGCCAGCAGCCCACAGGGGCTAAGTTCTGCCGGGGAGCTGTTTTTT	CASSPQGLSSAGELFF
-	TRBV7-2	TRBJ1-2	14	TRBD1	TGTGCCAGCAGCCGTGAGACAGGGACGGTTGGCTACACCTTC	CASSRETGTVGYTF
many	TRBV6-1	TRBJ2-7	13	-	TGTGCCAGCAGTGAATCGAGGCTCTACGAGCAGTACTTC	CASSESRLYEQYF
-	TRBV11-2	TRBJ1-4	15	-	TGTGCCAGCAGGCGGAGCGGGGGCGGTCTCGAAAAACTGTTTTTT	CASRRSGGGLEKLFF
few	TRBV4-1	TRBJ2-3	14	TRBD2	TGCGCCAGCAGCCAGCGGGAGGGCCTAGATACGCAGTATTTT	CASSQREGLDTQYF
many	TRBV28	TRBJ1-5	21	TRBD1	TGTGCCAGCAGTTTGCAGGGGCCCTCGGAGGGGGCGGTGTATAGCAATCAGCCCCAGCATTTT	CASSLQGPSEGAVYSNQPQHF
many	TRBV7-6	TRBJ2-7	16	TRBD2	TGTGCCAGCAGCCCGCTGACTAGCGGGGGTTCCTACGAGCAGTACTTC	CASSPLTSGGSYEQYF
many	TRBV11-2	TRBJ2-2	16	-	TGTGCCAGCAGCCCGCGGCCCGATGGGAACACCGGGGAGCTGTTTTTT	CASSPRPDGNTGELFF
many	TRBV5-1	TRBJ2-3	17	-	TGCGCCAGCAGCTTGGTTTCTCTGGTCGCCTACACAGATACGCAGTATTTT	CASSLVSLVAYTDTQYF
many	TRBV28	TRBJ1-5	12	-	TGTGCCTCTCAAAATCCGGGGCAGCCCCAGCATTTT	CASQNPGQPQHF
many	TRBV28	TRBJ2-7	16	-	TGTGCCAGCAGTTTTGACAGAGTGCGAGGGAATAGGGAGCAGTACTTC	CASSFDRVRGNREQYF
-	TRBV3-1	TRBJ2-5	14	-	TGTGCCAGCAGTCTAAACCGCCGGTCCGGGACCCAGTACTTC	CASSLNRRSGTQYF
many	TRBV5-1	TRBJ2-7	13	-	TGCGCCAGCAGCGCCAATACAGCGGGCGAGCAGTACTTC	CASSANTAGEQYF
few	TRBV5-1	TRBJ1-4	14	-	TGCGCCAGCAGGGCAGGGGCGGCTAATGAAAAACTGTTTTTT	CASRAGAANEKLFF
-	TRBV29-1	TRBJ2-5	15	-	TGCAGCGTTGAGGACCTCGGGGGACCCCAAGAGACCCAGTACTTC	CSVEDLGGPQETQYF
once	TRBV7-8	TRBJ1-2	17	TRBD1	TGTGCCAGCAGCTTGTATAGCGGCGGACAGGCGAGCTATGGCTACACCTTC	CASSLYSGGQASYGYTF
many	TRBV12-3/TRBV12-4	TRBJ1-3	13	-	TGTGCCAGCAGGCGGGACCCTGGAAACACCATATATTTT	CASRRDPGNTIYF
-	TRBV29-1	TRBJ1-6	14	-	TGCAGCGTTTCCTCCGGGACGGAAAATTCACCCCTCCACTTT	CSVSSGTENSPLHF
-	TRBV15	TRBJ1-1	12	-	TGTGCCACCAGCGGCAGTATCACTGAAGCTTTCTTT	CATSGSITEAFF
many	TRBV28	TRBJ2-1	13	TRBD2	TGTGCCAGTAGCGGGGGAGGAAGGAATGAGCAGTTCTTC	CASSGGGRNEQFF
few	TRBV7-8	TRBJ1-2	14	TRBD1	TGTGCCAGCAGCCCCCGGACAGGGGGTAAAGGCTACACCTTC	CASSPRTGGKGYTF
many	TRBV11-3	TRBJ2-5	15	TRBD2	TGTGCCAGCAGACCGACTAGCGGAGACCAAGAGACCCAGTACTTC	CASRPTSGDQETQYF
many	TRBV11-3	TRBJ1-1	14	-	TGTGCCAGCAGCTATGTCAGGGGTCCCGGTGGAGCTTTCTTT	CASSYVRGPGGAFF
many	TRBV28	TRBJ1-5	15	-	TGTGCCAGCAGTTTAATCGGCGGGGACCACAGAGCCCAGCATTTT	CASSLIGGDHRAQHF
many	TRBV6-1	TRBJ2-2	18	TRBD1	TGTGCCAGCAGTGACGTCCCAGGTGCGACAGGGGACACCGGGGAGCTGTTTTTT	CASSDVPGATGDTGELFF
many	TRBV24-1	TRBJ2-7	13	-	TGTGCCACCAGGTCAGGGAACTCCTACGAGCAGTACTTC	CATRSGNSYEQYF
-	TRBV30	TRBJ2-4	13	-	TGTGCCTGGGACAGGCATGGGGGTAACATTCAGTACTTC	CAWDRHGGNIQYF
-	TRBV20-1	TRBJ2-3	11	-	TGCAGTGCTAGAGATAGTTATACGCAGTATTTT	CSARDSYTQYF
few	TRBV4-1	TRBJ2-7	13	TRBD1	TGCGCCAGCGGTCGGGACAGGGGCTACGAGCAGTACTTC	CASGRDRGYEQYF
-	TRBV19	TRBJ2-3	13	-	TGTGCCAGTAGTAAAGAAGGGCCAGATACGCAGTATTTT	CASSKEGPDTQYF
-	TRBV28	TRBJ2-5	14	TRBD1	TGTGCCAGCACCAATTCTGACAGGGTCGAGACCCAGTACTTC	CASTNSDRVETQYF
once	TRBV3-1	TRBJ2-1	14	TRBD2	TGTGCCAGCAGTAGCGGGAGTTGGGTTCGTGAGCAGTTCTTC	CASSSGSWVREQFF
-	TRBV7-3	TRBJ2-3	19	TRBD2	TGTGCCAGCAGCTTAGTGCCCCCGGGACTAGCGGGGGAGGCAGATACGCAGTATTTT	CASSLVPPGLAGEADTQYF
-	TRBV4-2	TRBJ1-5	15	-	TGTGCCAGCAGCCAAGATTGGCAGGGGAGTCAGCCCCAGCATTTT	CASSQDWQGSQPQHF
many	TRBV6-1	TRBJ1-5	15	-	TGTGCCAGCAGTTATTCCGGGGGTAGCAATCAGCCCCAGCATTTT	CASSYSGGSNQPQHF
few	TRBV18	TRBJ2-1	20	TRBD2	TGTGCCAGCTCATCGGAGGTGGGACTAGCGGGGGGAAACTCCTACAATGAGCAGTTCTTC	CASSSEVGLAGGNSYNEQFF
many	TRBV20-1	TRBJ2-7	13	-	TGCAGTGCTAGTCCCGCGGGACGGTACGAGCAGTACTTC	CSASPAGRYEQYF
-	TRBV2	TRBJ1-2	13	-	TGTGCCAGCAGTGAAGCCCAGAGCTATGGCTACACCTTC	CASSEAQSYGYTF